The present entry profiles one TCR beta chain with its context. Its antigen is unknown. Both iRepertoire HTBI primers and Arm-PCR of CDR3 regions were used to build the TCR beta libraries. TCRdb re-called the multiplex PCR reads through MiXCR, storing one row per CDR3 protein. The data contain about 560,000 distinct CDR3 sequences, 15% to 20% of them singletons. The data originate from a study of regulatory T cells in long-lasting Graves disease. The overall study: For a period under 3 months, newly diagnosed Graves' patients had taken antithyroid drugs.

Study outcomes and limitations: Favoring TRBV28, TRBJ1-2 and TRBJ2-5 was a feature seen in persistent disease.

As for time point: newly diagnosed GD, antithyroid drugs for less than 3 months. PBMC-extracted RNA yielded the TCR library. Germline V gene sequence: CDR1 SNHLY, CDR2 FYNNEI. The CDR3 loop spans 15 amino acids. V lost 5 bases, J lost 1 base, and 14 bases lay in between. These data also formed part of another study, on T cells in Graves' hyperthyroidism and ophthalmopathy. That work states: When ophthalmopathy did not progress within 18 months, Graves' hyperthyroidism was considered stable.

Here the sequenced sample was peripheral blood mononuclear cells (PBMCs), taken at new diagnosis, from a patient treated with antithyroid drugs. This chain connects TRBV2 to TRBJ2-5; D uncertain. This receptor was identified in a man younger than 30 with Graves disease. CDR3: CASSPSPMAQETQYF. The CDR3 DNA reads as TGTGCCAGCAGTCCTAGTCCTATGGCCCAAGAGACCCAGTACTTC.